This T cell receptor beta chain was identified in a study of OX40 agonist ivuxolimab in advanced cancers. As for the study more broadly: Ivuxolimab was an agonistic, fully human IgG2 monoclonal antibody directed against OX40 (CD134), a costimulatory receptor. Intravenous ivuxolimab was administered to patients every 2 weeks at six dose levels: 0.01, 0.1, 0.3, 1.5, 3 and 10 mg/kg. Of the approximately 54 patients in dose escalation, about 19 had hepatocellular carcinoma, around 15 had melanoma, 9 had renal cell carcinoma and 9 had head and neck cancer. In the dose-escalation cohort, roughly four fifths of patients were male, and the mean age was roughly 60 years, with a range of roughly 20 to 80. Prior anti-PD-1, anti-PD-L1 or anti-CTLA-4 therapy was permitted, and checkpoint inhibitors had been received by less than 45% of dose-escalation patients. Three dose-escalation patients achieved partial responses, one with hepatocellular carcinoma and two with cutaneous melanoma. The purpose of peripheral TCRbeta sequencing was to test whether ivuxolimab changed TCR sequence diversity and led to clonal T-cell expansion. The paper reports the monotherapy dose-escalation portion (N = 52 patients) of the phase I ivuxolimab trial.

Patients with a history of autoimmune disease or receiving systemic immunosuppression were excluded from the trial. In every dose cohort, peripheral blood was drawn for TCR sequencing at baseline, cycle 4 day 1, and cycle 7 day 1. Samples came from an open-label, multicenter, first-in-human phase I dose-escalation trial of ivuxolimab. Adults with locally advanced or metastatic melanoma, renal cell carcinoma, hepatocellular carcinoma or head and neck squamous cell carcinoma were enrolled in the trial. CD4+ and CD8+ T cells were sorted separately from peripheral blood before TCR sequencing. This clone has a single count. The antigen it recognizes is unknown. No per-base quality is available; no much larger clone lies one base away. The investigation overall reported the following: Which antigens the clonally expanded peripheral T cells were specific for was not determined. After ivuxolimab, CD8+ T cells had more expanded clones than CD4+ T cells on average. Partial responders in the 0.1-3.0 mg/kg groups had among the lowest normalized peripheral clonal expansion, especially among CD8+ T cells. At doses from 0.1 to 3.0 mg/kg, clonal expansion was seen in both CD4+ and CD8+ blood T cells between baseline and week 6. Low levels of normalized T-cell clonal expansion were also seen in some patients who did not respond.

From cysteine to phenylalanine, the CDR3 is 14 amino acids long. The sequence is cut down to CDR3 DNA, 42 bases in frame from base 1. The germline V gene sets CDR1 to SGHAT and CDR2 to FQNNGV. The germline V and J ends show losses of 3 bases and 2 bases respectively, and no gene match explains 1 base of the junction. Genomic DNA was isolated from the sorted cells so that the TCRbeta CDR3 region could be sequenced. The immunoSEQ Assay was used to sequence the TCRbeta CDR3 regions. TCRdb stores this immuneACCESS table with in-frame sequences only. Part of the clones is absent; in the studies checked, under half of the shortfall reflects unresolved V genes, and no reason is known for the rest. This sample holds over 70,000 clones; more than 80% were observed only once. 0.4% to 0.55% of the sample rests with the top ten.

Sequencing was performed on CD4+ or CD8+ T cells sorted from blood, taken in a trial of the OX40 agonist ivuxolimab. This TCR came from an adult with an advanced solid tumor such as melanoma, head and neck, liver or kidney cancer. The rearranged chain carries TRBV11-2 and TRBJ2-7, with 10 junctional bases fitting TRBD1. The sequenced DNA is TGTGCCAGCAGCTTGGGACAGGGGACCTACGAGCAGTACTTC. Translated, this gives CASSLGQGTYEQYF.